This T cell receptor beta chain appears in the sequencing data of a study of T cells in Graves' hyperthyroidism and ophthalmopathy. To note about this clonotype: As yet, its antigen is unknown.

Findings of the study overall: From stable hyperthyroidism, ophthalmopathy was set apart by a 13 V-J model.

The CDR3 regions of TCR beta were amplified from RNA transcripts. Using the HTBI primer set, a first-round RT-PCR was run on the TCR CDR3. MiXCR was run by TCRdb on the multiplex PCR reads, yielding one entry per CDR3 protein. The table includes around 300,000 distinct CDR3 sequences, approximately 15% detected once. The CDR3 loop spans 14 amino acids. The ends were cut back, 5 bases at V and 6 bases at J, with 14 bases in the middle. The germline V gene encodes CDR1 SEHNR and CDR2 FQNEAQ (reference sequence). The receptor's source is a woman in her twenties or thirties with Graves' hyperthyroidism. Sequenced input: blood. This chain joins TRBV7-9 and TRBJ1-5; possible D gene TRBD1, 5 bases. DNA of the CDR3: TGTGCCAGCAGCCTGGGGGGTAGGAGTCAGCCCCAGCATTTT. Translating it yields CASSLGGRSQPQHF.